This T cell receptor (beta chain) was obtained from a study of blood T cell repertoires in COVID-19. Overall study context: COVID-19 samples collected from the United States, Italy and Spain covered acute and convalescent phases. Sources were T cells, B-cell-depleted T cells, or PBMCs; the material itself was cDNA or gDNA.

CDR1 and CDR2 (germline): MNHEY, SVGAGI. V shed 2 bases, J shed 3 bases, and the junction held 5 bases outside the gene matches. This CDR3 is built from 15 residues. In the authors' workflow: Amplification with reference gene primers provided the estimates of nucleated cell counts. Sequencing was performed with immunoSEQ multiplex PCR; in TCRdb, only in-frame clones are kept and a portion is missing. The V and J calls and clone size come from that table; D and trimming were worked out from the DNA. The sample lists fewer than 250,000 clones, 92% occurring once. This TCR was sampled from a man aged 25 to 45 with acute or convalescent COVID-19. This rearrangement joins TRBV6-5 to TRBJ2-7, with 9 bases identical to TRBD1. The sequenced sample was peripheral blood. In nucleotides, the CDR3 is TGTGCCAGCAGTTACGACAGGGGGGATTTCTACGAGCAGTACTTC. It translates to CASSYDRGDFYEQYF.